The entry below gives a single T cell receptor (beta chain) sequence along with its context. Its antigen is unknown. No base-level quality is on record; no much larger clone is a single base apart. Genomic DNA was extracted from sorted cells for sequencing of the TCRbeta CDR3 region. The immunoSEQ Assay was used to sequence the TCRbeta CDR3 regions. Imported from immuneACCESS, the table was reduced by TCRdb to in-frame sequences with V and J called. These copies leave out some clones; in studies compared against another copy, an unresolved V gene accounts for under half, and the cause of the remainder is not known. The sample profile shows roughly 49,000 clones; 84% of them were found once. The ten most abundant clones make up roughly 3% of the sample. Sequences MNHNS (CDR1) and SASEGT (CDR2) are obtained from the germline V gene. Reading from cysteine to phenylalanine, the CDR3 counts 15 amino acids. CDR3 DNA is the only sequence kept; it has 45 bases, read in frame from the first base. V loses 7 bases at its end and J loses 5 bases; junction bases beyond the gene matches: 14.

This sample was included in a study of OX40 agonist ivuxolimab in advanced cancers. Turning to the overall study: Ivuxolimab was an agonistic, fully human IgG2 monoclonal antibody directed against OX40 (CD134), a costimulatory receptor. Intravenous ivuxolimab was administered to patients every 2 weeks at six dose levels: 0.01, 0.1, 0.3, 1.5, 3 and 10 mg/kg. Of the approximately 50 dose-escalation patients, hepatocellular carcinoma was present in around 20, melanoma in roughly 15, renal cell carcinoma in 9 and head and neck cancer in 9. The dose-escalation cohort was approximately 83% male with a mean age of roughly 62 years, ranging from roughly 20 to 80. Patients were allowed to have had prior anti-PD-1, anti-PD-L1 or anti-CTLA-4 therapy, and more than 30% of the dose-escalation patients had previously received checkpoint inhibitors. Partial responses were achieved by three dose-escalation patients, of whom one had hepatocellular carcinoma and two had cutaneous melanoma. Peripheral TCRbeta sequencing aimed to test whether ivuxolimab altered TCR sequence diversity and caused clonal T-cell expansion. The paper describes the monotherapy dose-escalation part (N of about 52 patients) of the phase I trial of ivuxolimab. The full study reports these points: In the 0.1-3.0 mg/kg groups, partial responders had among the lowest normalized peripheral clonal expansion, particularly in CD8+ T cells. After ivuxolimab, CD8+ T cells had more expanded clones than CD4+ T cells on average. Antigen specificity was not determined for the clonally expanded peripheral T cells. Low levels of normalized T-cell clonal expansion were also seen in some nonresponding patients. Clonal expansion of both CD4+ and CD8+ blood T cells was observed from baseline to week 6 at doses 0.1 to 3.0 mg/kg.

The trial excluded patients who had a history of autoimmune disease or who were on systemic immunosuppression. In every dose cohort, peripheral blood was drawn for TCR sequencing at baseline, cycle 4 day 1, and cycle 7 day 1. Samples came from an open-label, multicenter, first-in-human phase I dose-escalation trial of ivuxolimab. The trial enrolled adults with locally advanced or metastatic head and neck squamous cell, hepatocellular, melanoma or renal cell carcinoma. Before TCR sequencing, CD4+ and CD8+ T cells were separately sorted from peripheral blood. This chain is built from TRBV6-1 and TRBJ2-7; TRBD1 fits 7 bases in the junction. The source material was CD4+ or CD8+ T cells sorted from blood, sampled in a trial of the OX40 agonist ivuxolimab. The clonotype comes from an adult with an advanced solid tumor such as melanoma, head and neck, liver or kidney cancer. This receptor carries the CDR3 CASTADRSSVHEQYF. At the DNA level, the sequence is TGTGCCAGCACCGCGGACAGGTCGAGCGTCCACGAGCAGTACTTC.